This T cell receptor (beta chain) stems from a study of T cell responses to AZD1222 COVID-19 vaccine. Study-level findings and limits: Only a handful of individuals given AZD1222 were seropositive at baseline. Among the donors, most were white British and more were female, and clonal diversity was possibly underestimated.

Researchers grouped second doses given at about 4 or about 12 weeks into one pool. CDR3 length equals 14 residues. Germline loops: CDR1 SGHRS, CDR2 YFSETQ. Deletions cut 0 bases from V and 2 bases from J, with 8 bases between. The method was immunoSEQ multiplex PCR; TCRdb's version includes in-frame clones alone and lacks a portion of them. The sample lists roughly 69,000 clones; about four fifths were seen once. This clone was found a few times. The antigen is not known. The receptor was isolated from an adult who received the AZD1222 COVID-19 vaccine. This chain uses TRBV5-1 with TRBJ1-2; D gene uncertain. Sequenced material: peripheral blood, taken 28 days after the second AZD1222 dose. The CDR3 coding sequence is TGCGCCAGCAGCTTGGAGAAACCGAACTATGGCTACACCTTC. Its protein product is CASSLEKPNYGYTF.